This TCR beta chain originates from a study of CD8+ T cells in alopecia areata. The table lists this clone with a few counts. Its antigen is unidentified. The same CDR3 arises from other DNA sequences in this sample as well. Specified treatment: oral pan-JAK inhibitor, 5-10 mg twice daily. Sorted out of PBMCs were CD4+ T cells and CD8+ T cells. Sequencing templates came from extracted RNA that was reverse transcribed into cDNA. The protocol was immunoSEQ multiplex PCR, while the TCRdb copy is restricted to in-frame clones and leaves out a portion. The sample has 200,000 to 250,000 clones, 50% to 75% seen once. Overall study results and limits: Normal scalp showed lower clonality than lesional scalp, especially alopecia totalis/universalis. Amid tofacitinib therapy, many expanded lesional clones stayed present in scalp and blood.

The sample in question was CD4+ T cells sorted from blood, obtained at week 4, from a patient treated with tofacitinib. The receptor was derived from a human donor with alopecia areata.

DNA for the CDR3: TGCAGCGTTGATAAGGGTGGAAACATTCAGTACTTC. Amino acid sequence: CSVDKGGNIQYF. This chain connects TRBV29-1 to TRBJ2-4, with unresolved D. The germline CDR1 and CDR2 sequences are SQVTM and ANQGSEA. There are 12 residues in the CDR3. V dropped 3 bases and J dropped 6 bases, with 9 bases sitting between them.